This entry is about one T cell receptor (beta chain). This clonotype is a singleton in its sample. No antigen is known for it. Base qualities are missing; no much larger clone stands one base away. A single read offers scant evidence. The data were taken from a study of CD8 T cells in Susac syndrome (dated by TCRdb to about 2019). In terms of the full investigation: Whether CD8+ T cell activation and differentiation in Susac syndrome was antigen driven was tested using repertoire sequencing.

RNA was extracted using the RNeasy kit, and roughly 0.5 to 1 microgram was reverse transcribed with random hexamers. The immunoSEQ multiplex PCR assay, covering 54 Vbeta and 13 Jbeta segments, was used to amplify TCR beta CDR3 regions. Bias from PCR amplification was corrected by using a synthetic template baseline for primer optimization and for computational correction. The original pipeline was this. Reads were assigned to V, D and J genes according to IMGT and analyzed in immunoSEQ Analyzer, with only productive sequences retained. Clonality was calculated as one minus the Shannon entropy normalized by log2 of the number of productive unique sequences. For each patient and control, public and private clones were evaluated among the 100 most prevalent clones. Susac-specific clones were defined as absent from healthy and MS cohorts, around 1,000 published viral clones and other ImmuneACCESS disease sequences. The raw public data were reprocessed by TCRdb itself: fastp quality trimming at Q25, MiXCR clonotype calling, in-frame beta chains only. A single entry per CDR3 protein holds the most common genes and DNA from its merged rows. The V and J calls and clone size are TCRdb's, not the authors'. This sample is represented by around 190,000 distinct CDR3 sequences; roughly 92% of them were singletons. The ten largest clones take up around 0.096% of the sample.

Relative to germline, V is missing 6 bases and J is missing 8 bases, with 6 bases of the junction outside any gene match. CDR1 LNHNV and CDR2 YYDKDF are derived from the germline V gene (reference sequence). Taken from cysteine to phenylalanine, the CDR3 has 13 residues. Only the CDR3 part of the read is kept: 39 bases, read in frame from the first base. High-throughput TCR beta sequencing profiled peripheral blood CD8+ and CD4+ T cells from healthy donors, Susac syndrome patients and multiple sclerosis patients. The healthy donors served as controls matched for age and sex. Bulk CD8+ and CD4+ T cells were purified by magnetic negative isolation, whereas CD8+ TEMRA cells were enriched by FACS. Blood was drawn into EDTA tubes, processed within 24 hours, and PBMCs were isolated by density gradient centrifugation. PBMCs destined for TCR sequencing were cryopreserved in liquid nitrogen and later thawed in a 37 °C water bath. A purity of at least 90% was achieved for sorted or isolated CD4+, CD8+ and CD8+ TEMRA cells.

The study at large found these results: The TCR sequencing and HLA analysis was acknowledged to have included a relatively small number of individuals.

Material: CD4+ T cells from PBMCs. The receptor comes from a human donor in good health. The V and J genes are TRBV15 and TRBJ1-4; 7 bases in the middle match TRBD1. DNA sequence: TGTGCCACCAGTCCAGGGACAGAGGAAAAACTGTTTTTT. Its protein is CATSPGTEEKLFF.